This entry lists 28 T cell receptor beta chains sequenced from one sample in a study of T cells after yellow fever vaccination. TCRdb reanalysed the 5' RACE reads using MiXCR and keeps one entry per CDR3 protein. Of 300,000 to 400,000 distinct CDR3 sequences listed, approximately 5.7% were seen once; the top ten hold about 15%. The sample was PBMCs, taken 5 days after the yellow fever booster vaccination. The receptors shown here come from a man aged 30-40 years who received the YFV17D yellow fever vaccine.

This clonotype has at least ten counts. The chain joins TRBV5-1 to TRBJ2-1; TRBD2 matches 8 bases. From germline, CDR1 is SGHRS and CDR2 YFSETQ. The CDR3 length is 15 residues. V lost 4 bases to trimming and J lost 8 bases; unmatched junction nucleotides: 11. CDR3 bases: TGCGCCAGCAGCCTCGGGTTAGCGGGAAATGATGAGCAGTTCTTC. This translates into CASSLGLAGNDEQFF.

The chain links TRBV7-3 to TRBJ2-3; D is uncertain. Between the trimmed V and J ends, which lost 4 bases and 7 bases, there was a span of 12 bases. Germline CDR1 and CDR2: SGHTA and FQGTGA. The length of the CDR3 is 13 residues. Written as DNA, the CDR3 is TGTGCCAGCAGCTCCTTGGATAAGCATACGCAGTATTTT. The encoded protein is CASSSLDKHTQYF.

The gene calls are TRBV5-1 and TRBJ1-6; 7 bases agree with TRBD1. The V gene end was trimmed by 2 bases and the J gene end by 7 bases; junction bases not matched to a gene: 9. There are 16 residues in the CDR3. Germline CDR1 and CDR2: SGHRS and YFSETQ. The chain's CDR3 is CASSLAPTGANSPLHF. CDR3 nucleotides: TGCGCCAGCAGCTTAGCGCCAACAGGGGCGAATTCACCCCTCCACTTT.

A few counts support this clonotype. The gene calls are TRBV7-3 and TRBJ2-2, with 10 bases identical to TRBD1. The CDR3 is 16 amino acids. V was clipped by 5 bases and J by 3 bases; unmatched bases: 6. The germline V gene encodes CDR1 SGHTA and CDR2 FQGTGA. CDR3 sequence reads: CASSPGTGVDTGELFF. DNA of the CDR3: TGTGCCAGCAGCCCAGGGACAGGGGTGGACACCGGGGAGCTGTTTTTT.

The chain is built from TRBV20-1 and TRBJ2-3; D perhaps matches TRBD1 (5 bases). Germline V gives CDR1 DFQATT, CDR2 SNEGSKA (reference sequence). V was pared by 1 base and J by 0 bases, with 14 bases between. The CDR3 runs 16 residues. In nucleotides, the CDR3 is TGCAGTGCTAGAGTCGGTAGGGGCCTCAGCACAGATACGCAGTATTTT. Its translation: CSARVGRGLSTDTQYF.

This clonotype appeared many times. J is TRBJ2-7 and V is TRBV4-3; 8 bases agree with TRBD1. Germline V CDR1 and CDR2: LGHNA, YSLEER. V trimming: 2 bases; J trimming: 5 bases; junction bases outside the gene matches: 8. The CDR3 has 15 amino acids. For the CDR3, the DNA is TGCGCCAGCAGCCAATACAGACAGGGGTTCCACGAGCAGTACTTC. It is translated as CASSQYRQGFHEQYF.

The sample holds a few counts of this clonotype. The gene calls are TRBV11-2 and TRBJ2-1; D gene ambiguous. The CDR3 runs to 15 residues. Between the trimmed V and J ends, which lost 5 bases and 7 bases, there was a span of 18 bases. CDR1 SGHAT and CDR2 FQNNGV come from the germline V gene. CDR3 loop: CASSPLVHLGNEQFF. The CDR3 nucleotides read TGTGCCAGCAGCCCCCTCGTCCACTTGGGGAATGAGCAGTTCTTC.

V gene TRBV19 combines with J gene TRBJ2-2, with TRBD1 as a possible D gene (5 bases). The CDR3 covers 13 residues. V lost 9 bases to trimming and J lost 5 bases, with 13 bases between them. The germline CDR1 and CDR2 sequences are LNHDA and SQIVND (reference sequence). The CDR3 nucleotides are TGTGCCAGCAAGGGGATCAGGACCGGGGAGCTGTTTTTT. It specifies CASKGIRTGELFF.

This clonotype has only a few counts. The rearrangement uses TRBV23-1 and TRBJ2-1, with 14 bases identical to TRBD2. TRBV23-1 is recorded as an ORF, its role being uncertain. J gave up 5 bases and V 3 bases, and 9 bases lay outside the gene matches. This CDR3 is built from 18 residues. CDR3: CASSHPGLAGVGDNEQFF. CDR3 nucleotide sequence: TGCGCCAGCAGTCACCCGGGACTAGCGGGAGTAGGGGACAATGAGCAGTTCTTC.

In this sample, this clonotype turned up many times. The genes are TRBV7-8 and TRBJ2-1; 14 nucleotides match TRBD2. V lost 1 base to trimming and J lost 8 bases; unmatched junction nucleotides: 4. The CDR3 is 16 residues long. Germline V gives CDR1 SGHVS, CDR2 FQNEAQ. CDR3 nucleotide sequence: TGTGCCAGCAGCTTAGGACTAGCGGGAGGGCCTGATGAGCAGTTCTTC. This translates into CASSLGLAGGPDEQFF.

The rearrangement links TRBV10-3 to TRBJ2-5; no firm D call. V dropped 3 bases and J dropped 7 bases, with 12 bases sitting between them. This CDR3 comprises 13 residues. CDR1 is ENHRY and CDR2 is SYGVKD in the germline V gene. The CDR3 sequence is CAISETTTGTQYF. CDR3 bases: TGTGCCATCAGTGAAACGACGACGGGGACCCAGTACTTC.

CDR3 protein: CASSLEGVTGELFF. The CDR3 DNA reads TGCGCCAGCAGCTTGGAAGGGGTCACCGGGGAGCTGTTTTTT. The V call is TRBV5-1, the J call TRBJ2-2; maybe TRBD1 (5 bases). The CDR3 length is 14 residues. Germline V gene lookup returns CDR1 SGHRS and CDR2 YFSETQ. Deletions cut 0 bases from V and 4 bases from J, with 7 bases between.

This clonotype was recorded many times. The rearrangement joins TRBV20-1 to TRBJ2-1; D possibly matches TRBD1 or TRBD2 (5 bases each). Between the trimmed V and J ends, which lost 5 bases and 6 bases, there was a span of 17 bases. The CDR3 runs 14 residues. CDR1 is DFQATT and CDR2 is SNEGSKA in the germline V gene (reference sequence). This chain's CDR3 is CSAPWGTGANEQFF. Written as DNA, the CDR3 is TGCAGTGCTCCCTGGGGGACGGGTGCCAATGAGCAGTTCTTC.

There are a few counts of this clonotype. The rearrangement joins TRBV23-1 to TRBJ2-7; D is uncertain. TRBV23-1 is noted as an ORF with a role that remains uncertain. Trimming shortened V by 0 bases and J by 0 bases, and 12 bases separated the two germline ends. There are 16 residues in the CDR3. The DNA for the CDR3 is TGCGCCAGCAGTCAATCAAAGGAACGGAGCTCCTACGAGCAGTACTTC. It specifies CASSQSKERSSYEQYF.

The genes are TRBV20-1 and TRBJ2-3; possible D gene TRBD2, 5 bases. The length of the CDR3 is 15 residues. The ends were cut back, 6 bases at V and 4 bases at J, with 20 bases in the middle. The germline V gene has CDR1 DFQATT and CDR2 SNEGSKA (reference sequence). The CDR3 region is CSAPTTPLGADTQYF. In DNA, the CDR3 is TGCAGTGCCCCGACTACCCCCCTGGGAGCAGATACGCAGTATTTT.

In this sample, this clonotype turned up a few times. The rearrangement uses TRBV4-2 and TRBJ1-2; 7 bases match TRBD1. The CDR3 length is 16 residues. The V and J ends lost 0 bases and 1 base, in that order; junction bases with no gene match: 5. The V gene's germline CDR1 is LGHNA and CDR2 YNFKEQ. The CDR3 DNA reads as TGTGCCAGCAGCCAAGAAAATCAGGGGGTTAACTATGGCTACACCTTC. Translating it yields CASSQENQGVNYGYTF.

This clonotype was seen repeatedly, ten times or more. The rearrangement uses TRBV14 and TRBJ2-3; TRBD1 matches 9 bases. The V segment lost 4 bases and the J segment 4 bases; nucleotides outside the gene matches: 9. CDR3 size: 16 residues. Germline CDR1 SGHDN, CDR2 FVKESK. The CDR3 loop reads CASSPWTGEGADTQYF. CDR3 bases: TGTGCCAGCAGCCCCTGGACAGGGGAGGGAGCAGATACGCAGTATTTT. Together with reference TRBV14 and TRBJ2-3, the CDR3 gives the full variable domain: EAGVTQFPSHSVIEKGQTVTLRCDPISGHDNLYWYRRVMGKEIKFLLHFVKESKQDESGMPNNRFLAERTGGTYSTLKVQPAELEDSGVYFCASSPWTGEGADTQYFGPGTRLTVL.

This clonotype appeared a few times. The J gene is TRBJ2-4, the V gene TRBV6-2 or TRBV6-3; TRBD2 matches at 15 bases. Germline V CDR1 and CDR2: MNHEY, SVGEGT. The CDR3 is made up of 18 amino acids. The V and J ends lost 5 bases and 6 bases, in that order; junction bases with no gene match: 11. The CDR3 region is CASSTGLAGGLQRNIQYF. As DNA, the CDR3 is TGTGCCAGCAGTACCGGACTAGCGGGAGGGCTGCAGCGAAACATTCAGTACTTC.

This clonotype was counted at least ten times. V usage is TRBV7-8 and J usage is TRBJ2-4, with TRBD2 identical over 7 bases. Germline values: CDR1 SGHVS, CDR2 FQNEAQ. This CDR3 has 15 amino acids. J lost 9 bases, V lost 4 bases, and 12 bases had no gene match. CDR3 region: CASSSEAGARGIQYF. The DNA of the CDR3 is TGTGCCAGCAGCTCGGAGGCGGGAGCGCGTGGCATTCAGTACTTC.

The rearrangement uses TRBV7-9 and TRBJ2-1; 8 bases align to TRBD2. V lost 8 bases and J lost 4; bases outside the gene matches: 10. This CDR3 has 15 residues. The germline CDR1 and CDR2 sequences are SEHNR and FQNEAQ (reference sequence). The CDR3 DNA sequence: TGTGCCAGCGCGGGGGGCCAGCGGGAGTACAATGAGCAGTTCTTC. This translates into CASAGGQREYNEQFF.

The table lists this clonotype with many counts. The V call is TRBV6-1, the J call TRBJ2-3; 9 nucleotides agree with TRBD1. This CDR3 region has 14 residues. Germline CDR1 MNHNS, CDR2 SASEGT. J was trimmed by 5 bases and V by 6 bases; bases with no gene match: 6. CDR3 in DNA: TGTGCCAGCAGCCAAGGACAGGGGAAAGATACGCAGTATTTT. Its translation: CASSQGQGKDTQYF.

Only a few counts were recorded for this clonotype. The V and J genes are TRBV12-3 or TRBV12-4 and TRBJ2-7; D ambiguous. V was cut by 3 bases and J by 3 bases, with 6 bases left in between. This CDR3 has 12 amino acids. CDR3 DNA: TGTGCCAGCAGTTTCCCCGACTACGAGCAGTACTTC. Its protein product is CASSFPDYEQYF.

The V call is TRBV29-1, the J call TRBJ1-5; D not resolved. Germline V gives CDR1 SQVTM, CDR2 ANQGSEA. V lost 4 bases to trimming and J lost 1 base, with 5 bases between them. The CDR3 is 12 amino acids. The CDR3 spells CSVASSNQPQHF. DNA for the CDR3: TGCAGCGTTGCTTCCAGCAATCAGCCCCAGCATTTT.

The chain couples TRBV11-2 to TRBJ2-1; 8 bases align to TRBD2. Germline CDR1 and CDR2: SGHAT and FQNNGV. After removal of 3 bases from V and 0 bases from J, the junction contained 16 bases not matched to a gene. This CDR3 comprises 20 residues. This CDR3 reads CASSFYRELLAESSYNEQFF. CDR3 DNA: TGTGCCAGCAGCTTCTACCGAGAATTACTAGCGGAGAGCTCCTACAATGAGCAGTTCTTC.

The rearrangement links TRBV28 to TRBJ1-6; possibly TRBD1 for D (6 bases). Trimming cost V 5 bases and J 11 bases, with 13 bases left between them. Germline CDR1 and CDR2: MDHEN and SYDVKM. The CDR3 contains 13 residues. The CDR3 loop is CASSLRGGTPLHF. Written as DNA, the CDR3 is TGTGCCAGCAGTCTCAGGGGCGGTACACCCCTCCACTTT.

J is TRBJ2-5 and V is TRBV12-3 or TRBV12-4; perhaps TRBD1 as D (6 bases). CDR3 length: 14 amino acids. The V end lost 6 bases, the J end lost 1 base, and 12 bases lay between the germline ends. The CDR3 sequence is CASSPTGTQETQYF. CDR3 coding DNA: TGTGCCAGCAGCCCGACAGGCACCCAAGAGACCCAGTACTTC.

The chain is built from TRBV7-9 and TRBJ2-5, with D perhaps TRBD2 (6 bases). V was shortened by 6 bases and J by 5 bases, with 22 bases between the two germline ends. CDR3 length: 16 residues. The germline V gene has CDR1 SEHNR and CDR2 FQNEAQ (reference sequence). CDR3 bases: TGTGCCAGCAGTCAAACTCCGGGACTCCCATGGGAGACCCAGTACTTC. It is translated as CASSQTPGLPWETQYF.

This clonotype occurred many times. CDR3 amino acids: CASSSTGTSDSDTQYF. CDR3 in DNA: TGTGCCAGCAGTTCGACCGGGACTAGCGATTCAGATACGCAGTATTTT. The chain uses TRBV28 and TRBJ2-3; the match to TRBD2 covers 10 bases. The CDR3 has 16 residues. Trimming cost V 4 bases and J 4 bases; bases outside gene matches: 8. Per germline, CDR1 MDHEN and CDR2 SYDVKM.